This paragraph reports one TCR beta chain. Its cognate antigen is unknown. The sample is drawn from a study of T cell responses to AZD1222 COVID-19 vaccine. Study-level results: The study found Spike-specific TCR breadth and depth rose after two AZD1222 doses.

The CDR3 runs 14 residues. Unmatched junction bases numbered 8, after V lost 9 bases and J lost 8 bases. Germline CDR1 is MDHEN and CDR2 is SYDVKM. Sequenced by immunoSEQ multiplex PCR; TCRdb stores in-frame clones only, minus some. The data hold roughly 200,000 clones, with 85% to 95% observed a single time. Sample: peripheral blood, taken 28 days after the second dose of the MenACWY control vaccine. The chain links TRBV28 to TRBJ1-6, with TRBD1 matching 9 bases. This clonotype was obtained from an adult who received the MenACWY meningococcal vaccine as a control. The DNA of the CDR3 is TGTGCCAGTGGACCGGGACAGGGATATTCACCCCTCCACTTT. Its translation is CASGPGQGYSPLHF.